The 18 T cell receptor beta chains below all came from one sample that was sequenced in a study of cytomegalovirus exposure and HLA in healthy donors. PCR involved 60 Vbeta and 13 Jbeta primers. Assay: immunoSEQ multiplex PCR; the TCRdb copy retains only in-frame clones and omits some. The data hold approximately 60,000 clones, with about four fifths observed a single time. The sample comprised PBMCs. The receptors derive from a man in his forties in good health and CMV-seronegative.

By frequency in the sample, this clone is medium-sized. The chain uses TRBV5-6 and TRBJ1-3, with 9 bases aligning to TRBD1. CDR1 is SGHDT and CDR2 is YYEEEE in the germline V gene. The CDR3 loop spans 19 amino acids. V lost 4 bases to trimming and J lost 5 bases; unmatched junction nucleotides: 19. The CDR3 coding sequence is TGTGCCAGCAGCGGTGTGCGGGACAGGGCCGATGTGCCTAGAAACACCATATATTTT. Translation gives CASSGVRDRADVPRNTIYF.

This chain joins TRBV30 and TRBJ1-6; the D is unclear. Germline values: CDR1 GTSNPN, CDR2 SVGIG (reference sequence). The CDR3 contains 16 residues. Trimming removed 0 bases from V and 4 bases from J, with 13 bases in between. CDR3 loop: CAWSVILPGYNSPLHF. The CDR3 DNA follows: TGTGCCTGGAGTGTCATCCTACCCGGGTATAATTCACCCCTCCACTTT.

The chain links TRBV15 to TRBJ1-4; D not resolved. The CDR3 covers 13 residues. In germline, CDR1 is LNHNV, CDR2 YYDKDF (reference sequence). V lost 8 bases to trimming and J lost 4 bases, with 11 bases between them. Written as DNA, the CDR3 is TGTGCCACCCAGCCCACAGTTAATGAAAAACTGTTTTTT. Its translation: CATQPTVNEKLFF.

The V call is TRBV11-2, the J call TRBJ1-1; weak D call: TRBD1 (5 bases). Germline lookup yields CDR1 SGHAT and CDR2 FQNNGV. Trimming shortened V by 5 bases and J by 6 bases, and 22 bases separated the two germline ends. CDR3 length equals 16 residues. The CDR3 bases are TGTGCCAGCAGCGTGGTCAGGGCCTCGGGCAGTCCTGAAGCTTTCTTT. Encoded protein: CASSVVRASGSPEAFF. Full variable domain (remainder filled in from reference TRBV11-2 and TRBJ1-1): EAGVAQSPRYKIIEKRQSVAFWCNPISGHATLYWYQQILGQGPKLLIQFQNNGVVDDSQLPKDRFSAERLKGVDSTLKIQPAKLEDSAVYLCASSVVRASGSPEAFFGQGTRLTVV.

The V gene is TRBV15, the J gene TRBJ1-1; D gene unclear. Trimming took 0 bases from V and 0 from J, leaving 5 bases between them. Germline lookup yields CDR1 LNHNV and CDR2 YYDKDF (reference sequence). This CDR3 has 14 residues. The chain's CDR3 is CATSRDTVNTEAFF. The CDR3 DNA follows: TGTGCCACCAGCAGAGATACAGTGAACACTGAAGCTTTCTTT.

The chain couples TRBV5-1 to TRBJ2-7; the D is unclear. V lost 0 bases and J 7 bases, leaving 17 bases between the germline ends. Looked up from germline, CDR1 is SGHRS and CDR2 is YFSETQ. This CDR3 has 15 amino acids. In DNA form, the CDR3 reads TGCGCCAGCAGCTTGGCTCCGGGTTTGAGAACTGAGCAGTACGTC. Translated: CASSLAPGLRTEQYV.

To note about this clone: The same CDR3 can be traced to other DNA sequences in this sample. The V gene is TRBV30, the J gene TRBJ1-3; D may be TRBD1 (5 bases). V lost 2 bases and J lost 1, with 9 bases in between. Germline V gene lookup returns CDR1 GTSNPN and CDR2 SVGIG (reference sequence). The CDR3 consists of 14 residues. This CDR3 reads CAWSLGGSGNTIYF. For the CDR3, the DNA is TGTGCCTGGAGTCTTGGGGGGTCTGGAAACACCATATATTTT.

The J gene is TRBJ1-1, the V gene TRBV18, with 8 positions matching TRBD1. V lost 0 bases, J lost 1 base, and 7 bases stayed unmatched. From germline, CDR1 is KGHSH and CDR2 LQKENI. CDR3 length equals 17 residues. The CDR3 nucleotides read TGTGCCAGCTCACCACCGGGCTCAGGGGGCAGGAACACTGAAGCTTTCTTT. Amino acids: CASSPPGSGGRNTEAFF.

This chain uses TRBV27 with TRBJ2-7, with D perhaps TRBD2 (7 bases). The CDR3 is 14 amino acids. Germline loops: CDR1 MNHEY, CDR2 SMNVEV (reference sequence). Trimming pared 4 bases from V and 6 bases from J, leaving 16 bases between. The DNA of the CDR3 is TGTGCCAGCAGTTCTAACGCGGGGGCGGGCGAGCAGTACTTC. Translated, it gives CASSSNAGAGEQYF.

This clone has only a few counts. This rearrangement joins TRBV5-1 to TRBJ1-6, with D tentatively TRBD1 (5 bases). The germline V gene encodes CDR1 SGHRS and CDR2 YFSETQ. The length of the CDR3 is 14 residues. The V gene lost 4 bases and the J gene lost 8 bases, with 13 bases spanning the gap. CDR3 sequence (DNA): TGCGCCAGCAGCATGCAGGGTGGGGATTCACCCCTCCACTTT. Translation gives CASSMQGGDSPLHF.

The genes are TRBV27 and TRBJ2-5; the D gene is possibly TRBD2 (6 bases). Germline loops: CDR1 MNHEY, CDR2 SMNVEV (reference sequence). Deletions cut 4 bases from V and 4 bases from J, with 16 bases between. There are 15 residues in the CDR3. In nucleotides, the CDR3 is TGTGCCAGCAGTTACCGAAGCCCCGGGGGAGAGACCCAGTACTTC. Its translation is CASSYRSPGGETQYF.

The table lists this clone with a count of one. The chain employs TRBV7-9 and TRBJ2-3, with 11 bases fitting TRBD2. Germline CDR1 SEHNR, CDR2 FQNEAQ (reference sequence). The CDR3 runs to 18 residues. The V and J ends lost 1 base and 6 bases, in that order; junction bases with no gene match: 12. CDR3 loop: CASSLVTSGVVLADTQYF. CDR3 in DNA: TGTGCCAGCAGCTTAGTGACTAGCGGGGTAGTATTAGCTGATACGCAGTATTTT.

V and J are TRBV5-4 and TRBJ1-2; maybe TRBD1 (6 bases). The V end was cut by 4 bases, the J end by 7 bases, with 14 bases between. The V gene's germline CDR1 is SGHNT and CDR2 YYREEE (reference sequence). The CDR3 extends over 13 amino acids. CDR3 DNA sequence: TGTGCCAGCAGCCCGGGGACACTCTCTGGCTACACCTTC. This encodes CASSPGTLSGYTF.

The genes are TRBV5-1 and TRBJ1-1; 7 nucleotides line up with TRBD1. With V trimmed by 0 bases and J by 0 bases, 5 bases remained unmatched. Germline V lookup: CDR1 SGHRS, CDR2 YFSETQ. CDR3 length: 16 amino acids. For the CDR3, the DNA is TGCGCCAGCAGCTTGGGGGCAGGGGGAATGAACACTGAAGCTTTCTTT. It yields the protein CASSLGAGGMNTEAFF.

The chain employs TRBV9 and TRBJ1-5; TRBD1 matches at 9 bases. The CDR3 consists of 15 residues. Trimming cost V 4 bases and J 5 bases; bases outside gene matches: 7. CDR1 is SGDLS and CDR2 is YYNGEE in the germline V gene. CDR3 loop: CASSTQGAPYQPQHF. The DNA for the CDR3 is TGTGCCAGCAGCACACAGGGGGCCCCTTATCAGCCCCAGCATTTT.

In its sample, this clone was seen a few times. V usage is TRBV29-1 and J usage is TRBJ2-6; 12 bases line up with TRBD1. Germline assignment: CDR1 SQVTM and CDR2 ANQGSEA. The CDR3 has 15 residues. The J segment lost 3 bases and the V segment lost 6 bases, leaving 3 bases of the junction unmatched. CDR3 sequence reads: CSVGQGALGANVLTF. DNA for the CDR3: TGCAGCGTGGGACAGGGGGCGCTTGGGGCCAACGTCCTGACTTTC.

The CDR3 sequence: CASRKTSTDTQYF. In DNA, the CDR3 is TGTGCCAGCAGGAAGACTAGCACAGATACGCAGTATTTT. This chain uses TRBV6-5 with TRBJ2-3; D gene uncertain. From germline, CDR1 is MNHEY and CDR2 SVGAGI. The CDR3 runs to 13 residues. V was shortened by 6 bases and J by 0 bases, with 7 bases between the two germline ends.

The rearrangement links TRBV6-1 to TRBJ2-7; the match to TRBD1 covers 8 bases. J was trimmed by 3 bases and V by 6 bases; bases with no gene match: 10. Germline CDR1 MNHNS, CDR2 SASEGT. The CDR3 consists of 15 residues. Written as DNA, the CDR3 is TGTGCCAGCAGACCCAACGTAGGACAGGGCTACGAGCAGTACGTC. This encodes CASRPNVGQGYEQYV.